The present T cell receptor beta chain was sequenced within a study of blood T cell repertoires in COVID-19. About the study: Whether acute or convalescent, the COVID-19 samples came from the United States, Italy and Spain. The analysed material was cDNA or gDNA that came from T cells, B-cell-depleted T cells, or PBMCs.

The CDR3 is made up of 15 amino acids. V trimming: 4 bases; J trimming: 6 bases; junction bases outside the gene matches: 9. The germline V gene encodes CDR1 SEHNR and CDR2 FQNEAQ (reference sequence). Under the authors' procedure: Reference gene primers were amplified, and this amplification served to estimate nucleated cell counts. The protocol was immunoSEQ multiplex PCR, while the TCRdb copy is restricted to in-frame clones and leaves out a portion. V and J calls and clone size are given by that table; D and trimming were obtained from the DNA. The table lists a few hundred thousand clones, roughly 84% of them singletons.

The chain carries TRBV7-9 and TRBJ2-7; 10 nucleotides match TRBD1. This clonotype originated in a man aged 45-65 years who had recovered from COVID-19. What was sequenced was peripheral blood. CDR3 DNA: TGTGCCAGCAGCTCAACCGGGACAGGGGCAGTCGAGCAGTACTTC. It is translated as CASSSTGTGAVEQYF.